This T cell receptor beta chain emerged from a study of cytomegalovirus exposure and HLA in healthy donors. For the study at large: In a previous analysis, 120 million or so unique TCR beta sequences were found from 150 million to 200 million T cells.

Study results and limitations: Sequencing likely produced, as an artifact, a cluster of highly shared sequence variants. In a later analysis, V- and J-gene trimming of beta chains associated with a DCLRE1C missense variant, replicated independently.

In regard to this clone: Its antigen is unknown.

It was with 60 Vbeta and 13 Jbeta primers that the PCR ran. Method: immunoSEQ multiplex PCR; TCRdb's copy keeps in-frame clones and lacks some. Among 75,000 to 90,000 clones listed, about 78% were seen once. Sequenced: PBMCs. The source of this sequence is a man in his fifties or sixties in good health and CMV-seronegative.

The CDR3 DNA follows: TGTGCCACTCACCGGGTGGGTAACTCCTACGAGCAGTACTTC. Its protein product is CATHRVGNSYEQYF. The chain employs TRBV5-4 and TRBJ2-5, with unresolved D. The closer fit of TRBJ2-7 to the DNA end suggests the J call may be wrong. There are 14 residues in the CDR3. Per the germline V gene, CDR1 is SGHNT and CDR2 is YYREEE (reference sequence).